Presented here are 22 T cell receptor beta chains from one specimen sequenced in a study of response to subunit inactivated influenza vaccine. Each CDR3 protein is one row after TCRdb ran MiXCR on the RT-PCR reads. In the table there are around 750,000 distinct CDR3 sequences, over 20% of which are singletons. The specimen was PBMCs from blood, collected about 5 days after vaccination. These receptors came from a man in his forties or fifties who received an inactivated influenza vaccine.

Comments on this clonotype: One junction end does not reproduce the germline sequence, and a read error may be involved. The rearrangement joins TRBV10-3 to TRBJ2-3, with a possible D match to TRBD1 (6 bases). The CDR3 is 16 residues long. Germline CDR1 reads ENHRY; CDR2 reads SYGVKD. CDR3 nucleotide sequence: TGTGCCATCAGTGAGTCGAATTTTGGGGGCACAGAGACGCAGTATTTT. This sequence encodes CAISESNFGGTETQYF.

This clonotype has a count of ten or more. V gene TRBV20-1 combines with J gene TRBJ2-7; 10 nucleotides match TRBD2. The CDR3 extends over 15 amino acids. V gave up 4 bases and J gave up 6 bases; unmatched junction bases: 12. Germline-derived CDR1 and CDR2 are DFQATT and SNEGSKA (reference sequence). CDR3 coding DNA: TGCAGTGCTAACCCTAGCGGGAGAGGGTTGGGCGAGCAGTACTTC. Its protein product is CSANPSGRGLGEQYF.

The chain uses TRBV7-6 and TRBJ2-2; D ambiguous. Germline CDR1 and CDR2: SGHVS and FNYEAQ. Trimming cost V 1 base and J 5 bases, with 11 bases left between them. CDR3 length: 15 amino acids. CDR3 DNA sequence: TGTGCCAGCAGCTTAGAAAACAGAAGGACCGGGGAGCTGTTTTTT. It codes for CASSLENRRTGELFF.

The DNA of the CDR3 is TGTGCCAGCAGTGACCCGGGGGCGCACAATGAGCAGTTCTTC. It specifies CASSDPGAHNEQFF. The genes are TRBV6-1 and TRBJ2-1; D may correspond to TRBD1 or TRBD2 (6 bases each). In germline, CDR1 is MNHNS, CDR2 SASEGT. Deletions cut 3 bases from V and 5 bases from J, with 11 bases between. CDR3 length equals 14 residues.

V usage is TRBV9 and J usage is TRBJ2-3; 8 bases fit TRBD2. The CDR3 loop spans 16 amino acids. The ends lost 0 bases at V and 0 bases at J; junction bases unmatched: 3. The germline V gene encodes CDR1 SGDLS and CDR2 YYNGEE. The CDR3 bases are TGTGCCAGCAGCGTAGCGGGGGGGAAGAGCACAGATACGCAGTATTTT. Amino acids: CASSVAGGKSTDTQYF. The full variable domain, with the rest looked up from reference TRBV9 and TRBJ2-3, is DSGVTQTPKHLITATGQRVTLRCSPRSGDLSVYWYQQSLDQGLQFLIQYYNGEERAKGNILERFSAQQFPDLHSELNLSSLELGDSALYFCASSVAGGKSTDTQYFGPGTRLTVL.

This rearrangement joins TRBV20-1 to TRBJ2-7; TRBD2 agrees at 11 bases. Germline CDR1 DFQATT, CDR2 SNEGSKA (reference sequence). With 0 bases clipped from V and 6 bases from J, the junction kept 4 bases outside the gene matches. This CDR3 is built from 14 residues. CDR3 DNA sequence: TGCAGTGCTAGAGAACTAGCGGGAGCAAGCGAGCAGTACTTC. Translation gives CSARELAGASEQYF.

This clonotype was counted a few times. The chain has TRBV4-1 and TRBJ2-5, with 11 positions matching TRBD1. V shed 0 bases, J shed 7 bases, and the junction held 4 bases outside the gene matches. Germline V gives CDR1 MGHRA, CDR2 YSYEKL. The CDR3 is made up of 15 amino acids. DNA of the CDR3: TGCGCCAGCAGCCAAGATAGGGGACAGGGGGTGACCCAGTACTTC. This translates into CASSQDRGQGVTQYF.

The chain employs TRBV20-1 and TRBJ2-3; D uncertain. CDR3 length: 16 residues. The germline V gene has CDR1 DFQATT and CDR2 SNEGSKA (reference sequence). With 3 bases removed from V and 2 bases from J, the gap between germline ends came to 18 bases. The CDR3: CSASSFIRAHTDTQYF. Here the CDR3 DNA reads TGCAGTGCTAGTTCGTTTATTCGTGCACACACAGATACGCAGTATTTT.

This sequence joins TRBV20-1 and TRBJ2-3; D possibly corresponds to TRBD2 (5 bases). The CDR3 spans 13 residues. Germline values: CDR1 DFQATT, CDR2 SNEGSKA (reference sequence). V lost 4 bases and J 6 bases, leaving 14 bases between the germline ends. The CDR3 DNA reads TGCAGTGCTACGTTGAGGGTAGGCGATACGCAGTATTTT. It specifies CSATLRVGDTQYF.

Only one count was recorded for this clonotype. The chain carries TRBV20-1 and TRBJ2-1; 9 positions agree with TRBD2. With V trimmed by 5 bases and J by 6 bases, 11 bases remained unmatched. The length of the CDR3 is 15 residues. Germline lookup yields CDR1 DFQATT and CDR2 SNEGSKA (reference sequence). The CDR3 loop reads CSADGRREGPNEQFF. In DNA form, the CDR3 reads TGCAGTGCTGACGGTAGGCGGGAGGGCCCCAATGAGCAGTTCTTC.

This clonotype was seen a few times. This chain links TRBV12-3 or TRBV12-4 with TRBJ2-2; D is possibly TRBD1 (6 bases). CDR3 size: 15 residues. The V end lost 5 bases, the J end lost 6 bases, and 16 bases lay between the germline ends. The CDR3 is CASSLGGSNAGELFF. The DNA of the CDR3 is TGTGCCAGCAGTCTTGGGGGCTCCAACGCCGGGGAGCTGTTTTTT.

This clonotype appeared a few times. V is TRBV12-3 or TRBV12-4 and J is TRBJ1-6; D gene uncertain. Trimming pared 4 bases from V and 6 bases from J, leaving 7 bases between. This CDR3 comprises 13 residues. Here the CDR3 reads CASSSGVNSPLHF. The CDR3 DNA reads as TGTGCCAGCAGTTCCGGGGTTAATTCACCCCTCCACTTT.

This clonotype was found a few times. The chain uses TRBV29-1 and TRBJ2-3, with TRBD1 as a possible D gene (6 bases). The CDR3 contains 11 residues. Germline V gene data show CDR1 as SQVTM and CDR2 as ANQGSEA. Written as DNA, the CDR3 is TGCAGTGCTGAGGGGGCAGATACGCAGTATTTT. It is translated as CSAEGADTQYF.

The gene calls are TRBV6-5 and TRBJ2-2; maybe TRBD1 (6 bases). This CDR3 has 15 amino acids. The germline V and J ends were trimmed by 1 base and 5 bases, with 11 bases remaining between them. In germline, CDR1 is MNHEY, CDR2 SVGAGI. The DNA for the CDR3 is TGTGCCAGCAGTTACTTCGGACAGCAGACCGGGGAGCTGTTTTTT. It encodes CASSYFGQQTGELFF.

The chain combines TRBV7-9 with TRBJ2-5, with 10 bases that match TRBD2. The length of the CDR3 is 13 residues. V trimming: 8 bases; J trimming: 5 bases; junction bases outside the gene matches: 5. Per the germline V gene, CDR1 is SEHNR and CDR2 is FQNEAQ (reference sequence). In nucleotides, the CDR3 is TGTGCCAGCGCGGCTAGCGGGAGTGAGACCCAGTACTTC. This gives the protein CASAASGSETQYF.

This chain uses TRBV12-3 or TRBV12-4 with TRBJ2-1, with 11 bases aligning to TRBD2. This CDR3 is 15 amino acids long. V shed 3 bases, J shed 9 bases, and the junction held 7 bases outside the gene matches. The CDR3 DNA reads as TGTGCCAGCAGTTTTAGCGGGAGGGATAGTGGTGAGCAGTTCTTC. It encodes CASSFSGRDSGEQFF.

The V and J genes are TRBV20-1 and TRBJ2-7, with 9 nucleotides matching TRBD1. With V trimmed by 2 bases and J by 2 bases, 7 bases remained unmatched. This CDR3 is 15 amino acids long. Germline V gene lookup returns CDR1 DFQATT and CDR2 SNEGSKA (reference sequence). The CDR3 region is CSARHPGTGPYEQYF. DNA of the CDR3: TGCAGTGCTAGACACCCCGGGACAGGGCCCTACGAGCAGTACTTC.

The genes are TRBV27 and TRBJ2-1, with 7 bases aligning to TRBD1. Germline assignment: CDR1 MNHEY and CDR2 SMNVEV (reference sequence). The V gene end was trimmed by 5 bases and the J gene end by 1 base; junction bases not matched to a gene: 8. This CDR3 is built from 16 residues. CDR3 protein: CASSTGQILSYNEQFF. The CDR3 coding sequence is TGTGCCAGCAGTACGGGACAGATACTATCCTACAATGAGCAGTTCTTC.

In regard to this clonotype: Given a much more abundant clone one base away, this may be a read error. The chain has TRBV12-3 or TRBV12-4 and TRBJ2-7; the D is unclear. The CDR3 has 13 amino acids. The CDR3 region is CAGSFSLSYEQYF. The CDR3 DNA is TGTGCCGGCAGTTTTTCCCTGAGCTACGAGCAGTACTTC.

The rearrangement uses TRBV20-1 and TRBJ2-5; D may be TRBD1 (6 bases). Looked up from germline, CDR1 is DFQATT and CDR2 is SNEGSKA (reference sequence). The CDR3 runs 12 residues. V was clipped by 5 bases and J by 3 bases, with 10 bases between them. CDR3 loop: CSAQTGKETQYF. Here the CDR3 DNA reads TGCAGTGCTCAAACAGGGAAAGAGACCCAGTACTTC.

This clonotype was counted at least ten times. The V gene is TRBV11-1, the J gene TRBJ1-5; D remains ambiguous. The CDR3 is made up of 19 amino acids. V gave up 2 bases and J gave up 0 bases, with 20 bases separating them. CDR1 is SGHAT, CDR2 FQDESV, per germline (reference sequence). CDR3 loop: CASSLHTYGRENSNQPQHF. CDR3 DNA: TGTGCCAGCAGCTTACACACTTACGGACGGGAGAATAGCAATCAGCCCCAGCATTTT.

This clonotype was observed once. The chain recombines TRBV15 with TRBJ2-7; 7 nucleotides agree with TRBD2. Per germline, CDR1 LNHNV and CDR2 YYDKDF (reference sequence). The CDR3 is 16 amino acids. V lost 0 bases, J lost 3 bases, and 8 bases stayed unmatched. Here the CDR3 reads CATSRDKIASGYEQYF. The CDR3 DNA is TGTGCCACCAGCAGAGATAAGATCGCTAGCGGCTACGAGCAGTACTTC.